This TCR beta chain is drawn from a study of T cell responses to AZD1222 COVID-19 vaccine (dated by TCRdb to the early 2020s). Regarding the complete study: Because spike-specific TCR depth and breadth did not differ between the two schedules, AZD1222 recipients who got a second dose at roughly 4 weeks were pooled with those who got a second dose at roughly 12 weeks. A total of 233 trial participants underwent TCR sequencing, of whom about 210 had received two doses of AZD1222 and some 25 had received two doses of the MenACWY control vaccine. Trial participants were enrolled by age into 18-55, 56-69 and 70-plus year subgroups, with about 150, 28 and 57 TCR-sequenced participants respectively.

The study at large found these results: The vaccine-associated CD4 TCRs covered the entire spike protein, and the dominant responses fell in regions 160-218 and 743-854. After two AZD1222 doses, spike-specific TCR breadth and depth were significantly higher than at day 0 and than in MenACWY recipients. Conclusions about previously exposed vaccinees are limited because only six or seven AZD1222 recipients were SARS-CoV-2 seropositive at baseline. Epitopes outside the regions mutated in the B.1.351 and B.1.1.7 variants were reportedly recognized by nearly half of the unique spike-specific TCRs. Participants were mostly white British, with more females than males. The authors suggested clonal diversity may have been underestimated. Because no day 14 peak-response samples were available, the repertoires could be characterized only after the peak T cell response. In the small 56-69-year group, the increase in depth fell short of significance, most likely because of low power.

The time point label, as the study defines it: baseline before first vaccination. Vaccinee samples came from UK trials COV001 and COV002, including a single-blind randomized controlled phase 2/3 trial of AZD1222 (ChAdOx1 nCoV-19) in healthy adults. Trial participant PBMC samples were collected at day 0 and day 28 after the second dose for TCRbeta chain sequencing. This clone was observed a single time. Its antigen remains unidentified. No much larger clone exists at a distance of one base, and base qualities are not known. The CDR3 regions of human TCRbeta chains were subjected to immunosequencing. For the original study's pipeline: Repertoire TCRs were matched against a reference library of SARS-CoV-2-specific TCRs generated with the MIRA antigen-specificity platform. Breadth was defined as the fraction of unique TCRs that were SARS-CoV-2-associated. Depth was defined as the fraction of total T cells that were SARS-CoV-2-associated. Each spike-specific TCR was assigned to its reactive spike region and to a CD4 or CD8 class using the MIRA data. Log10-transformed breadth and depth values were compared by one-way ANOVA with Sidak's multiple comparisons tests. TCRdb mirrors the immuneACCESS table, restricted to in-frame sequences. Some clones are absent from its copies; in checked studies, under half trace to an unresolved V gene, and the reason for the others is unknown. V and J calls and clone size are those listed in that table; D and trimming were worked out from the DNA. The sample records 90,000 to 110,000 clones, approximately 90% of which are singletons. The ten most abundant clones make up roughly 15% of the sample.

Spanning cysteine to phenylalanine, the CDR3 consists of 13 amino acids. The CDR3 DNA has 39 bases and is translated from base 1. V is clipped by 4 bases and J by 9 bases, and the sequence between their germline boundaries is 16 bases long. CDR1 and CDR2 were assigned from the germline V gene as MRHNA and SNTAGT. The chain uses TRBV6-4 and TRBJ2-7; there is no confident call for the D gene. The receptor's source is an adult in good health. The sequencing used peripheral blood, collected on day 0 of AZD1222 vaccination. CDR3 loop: CASSAVSPPGQYF. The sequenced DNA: TGTGCCAGCAGTGCTGTATCTCCACCGGGGCAGTACTTC.